These 10 T cell receptor beta chains came from one sample sequenced in a study of TIL therapy for anti-PD-1-resistant metastatic lung cancer. Sample time point: pre-treatment sample, taken before nivolumab and TIL therapy. Tumor tissue came from excised metastases, mostly pleural nodules or supraclavicular lymph nodes. The libraries were made with immunoSEQ v3. Data came from immunoSEQ multiplex PCR; TCRdb stores just in-frame clones and leaves some out. The sample lists about 26,000 clones, approximately 57% occurring once. Sample: tumor tissue, taken at baseline. Every receptor here comes from a woman between 25 and 80 years old with non-small cell lung cancer.

V gene TRBV30 combines with J gene TRBJ2-7, with D possibly being TRBD2 (6 bases). This CDR3 contains 14 residues. Trimming left V 3 bases short and J 4 bases short, with 16 bases between. The germline gives CDR1 GTSNPN, CDR2 SVGIG (reference sequence). The CDR3 DNA is TGTGCCTGGAGGGCTCCCGGGACTCTTTACGAGCAGTACTTC. Its translation: CAWRAPGTLYEQYF.

The chain carries TRBV6-1 and TRBJ2-1; no definite D call. The V gene's germline CDR1 is MNHNS and CDR2 SASEGT. This CDR3 spans 14 amino acids. V lost 6 bases, J lost 2 bases, and 11 bases lay in between. As DNA, the CDR3 is TGTGCCAGCAGCCTAAAGGCCGCCTACAATGAGCAGTTCTTC. Its translation is CASSLKAAYNEQFF.

The DNA for the CDR3 is TGTGCCAGCAGCTCCGAGACCGCACTTGATGGCTACACCTTC. Encoded protein: CASSSETALDGYTF. The chain links TRBV7-9 to TRBJ1-2, with no clear D. V lost 4 bases, J lost 6 bases, and 15 bases lay in between. This CDR3 has 14 amino acids. Germline CDR1 SEHNR, CDR2 FQNEAQ (reference sequence). Using reference TRBV7-9 and TRBJ1-2 for the parts outside the CDR3, the full variable domain is DTGVSQNPRHKITKRGQNVTFRCDPISEHNRLYWYRQTLGQGPEFLTYFQNEAQLEKSRLLSDRFSAERPKGSFSTLEIQRTEQGDSAMYLCASSSETALDGYTFGSGTRLTVV.

The table lists this clone with a few counts. The CDR3, as DNA: TGCGCCAGCAGCTTGTCAGGGTTTGGCTACACCTTC. Translated: CASSLSGFGYTF. The chain uses TRBV5-1 and TRBJ1-2; possible D gene TRBD1, 5 bases. There are 12 residues in the CDR3. V was pared by 1 base and J by 7 bases, with 8 bases between. Germline CDR1 is SGHRS and CDR2 is YFSETQ.

The table lists this clone with a few counts. The V gene is TRBV9, the J gene TRBJ2-1; the D is unclear. From germline, CDR1 is SGDLS and CDR2 YYNGEE. V was clipped by 0 bases and J by 8 bases, with 9 bases between them. The CDR3 spans 13 residues. CDR3 sequence: CASSVEPVDEQFF. The CDR3, as DNA: TGTGCCAGCAGCGTAGAACCGGTGGATGAGCAGTTCTTC.

This clone has a handful of counts. The chain uses TRBV19 and TRBJ1-3; D gene ambiguous. The V gene lost 11 bases and the J gene lost 4 bases, with 9 bases spanning the gap. The CDR3 covers 11 residues. The germline V gene has CDR1 LNHDA and CDR2 SQIVND (reference sequence). This chain's CDR3 is CAAPTGNTIYF. CDR3 DNA: TGTGCCGCCCCGACGGGAAACACCATATATTTT.

This clone has a single count. The chain joins TRBV30 to TRBJ2-5; TRBD2 might be the D (6 bases). This CDR3 spans 17 amino acids. The V and J ends lost 0 bases and 2 bases respectively, with 19 bases between them. The V gene's germline CDR1 is GTSNPN and CDR2 SVGIG (reference sequence). The CDR3 region is CAWSVGVGVGLQETQYF. The CDR3 DNA reads TGTGCCTGGAGTGTAGGGGTAGGTGTAGGACTACAAGAGACCCAGTACTTC.

This clone showed up just a few times. This sequence joins TRBV4-2 and TRBJ2-7; 7 nucleotides align to TRBD2. V dropped 1 base and J dropped 4; count of bases not matched to a gene: 7. The CDR3 loop spans 15 amino acids. The V gene's germline CDR1 is LGHNA and CDR2 YNFKEQ. The CDR3 region is CASSQVVGGSYEQYF. The CDR3 nucleotides are TGTGCCAGCAGCCAAGTCGTGGGAGGGAGTTACGAGCAGTACTTC.

This chain joins TRBV10-1 and TRBJ2-7; TRBD2 might be the D (5 bases). This CDR3 is built from 13 residues. Germline V lookup: CDR1 WNHNN, CDR2 SYGVQD (reference sequence). V lost 6 bases to trimming and J lost 0 bases, with 9 bases between them. CDR3 sequence reads: CASSSGSSYEQYF. The CDR3 nucleotides read TGCGCCAGCAGCAGCGGAAGCTCCTACGAGCAGTACTTC.

The rearrangement links TRBV13 to TRBJ2-5; a weak D match, TRBD1 (7 bases). This CDR3 spans 14 amino acids. V dropped 2 bases and J dropped 2 bases, with 9 bases sitting between them. Germline CDR1 PRHDT, CDR2 FYEKMQ (reference sequence). In DNA, the CDR3 is TGTGCCAGCAGCTTACAGGGGGGACAAGAGACCCAGTACTTC. Its protein is CASSLQGGQETQYF.